The 9 T cell receptor beta chains reported below all come from one sample, sequenced in a study of T cells in Graves' hyperthyroidism and ophthalmopathy. The CDR3 regions of TCR beta were amplified from RNA transcripts. HTBI primers were employed in a first-round RT-PCR of the TCR CDR3. TCRdb reprocessed the multiplex PCR reads via MiXCR and lists one record per CDR3 protein. This sample has about 620,000 distinct CDR3 sequences, with around 15% found just once. Sequenced: blood. The source of these receptors is a woman in her 30s with Graves' hyperthyroidism.

This sequence joins TRBV11-3 and TRBJ2-7; D not certain. Germline V gene lookup returns CDR1 SGHNT and CDR2 YENEEA. V was cut by 1 base and J by 3 bases, with 4 bases left in between. This CDR3 contains 12 residues. The DNA of the CDR3 is TGTGCCAGCAGCTTAGCTTTCTACGAGCAGTACGTC. Translated: CASSLAFYEQYV.

This chain links TRBV5-1 with TRBJ2-2, with D perhaps being TRBD1 or TRBD2 (5 bases each). CDR1 is SGHRS, CDR2 YFSETQ, per germline. This CDR3 is built from 16 residues. The V end was cut by 4 bases, the J end by 1 base, with 14 bases between. The CDR3 region is CASSPSGPVNTGELFF. CDR3 nucleotide sequence: TGCGCCAGCAGCCCCTCGGGACCGGTGAACACCGGGGAGCTGTTTTTT. Full variable domain (rest looked up from reference TRBV5-1 and TRBJ2-2): KAGVTQTPRYLIKTRGQQVTLSCSPISGHRSVSWYQQTPGQGLQFLFEYFSETQRNKGNFPGRFSGRQFSNSRSEMNVSTLELGDSALYLCASSPSGPVNTGELFFGEGSRLTVL.

This clonotype came up many times. This chain uses TRBV7-8 with TRBJ2-3; 7 bases line up with TRBD2. V gave up 6 bases and J gave up 0 bases; unmatched junction bases: 6. Germline V gene data show CDR1 as SGHVS and CDR2 as FQNEAQ. The CDR3 has 15 amino acids. CDR3 protein: CASSFGTTSTDTQYF. In DNA form, the CDR3 reads TGTGCCAGCAGTTTTGGGACTACTAGCACAGATACGCAGTATTTT.

The table lists this clonotype with a few counts. The V gene is TRBV11-3, the J gene TRBJ1-4; D gene unclear. The germline CDR1 and CDR2 sequences are SGHNT and YENEEA. Deletions cut 3 bases from V and 0 bases from J, with 8 bases between. This CDR3 spans 15 amino acids. CDR3 in amino acids: CASSFGSTTNEKLFF. Here the CDR3 DNA reads TGTGCCAGCAGCTTTGGATCTACAACTAATGAAAAACTGTTTTTT.

This rearrangement joins TRBV5-5 to TRBJ1-1; TRBD1 might be the D (5 bases). Trimming shortened V by 4 bases and J by 4 bases, and 17 bases separated the two germline ends. There are 15 residues in the CDR3. Germline CDR1 and CDR2: SGHKS and YYEKEE (reference sequence). The CDR3 region has the DNA TGTGCCAGCAGCCTGGGACTGACTGGGAGCACTGAAGCTTTCTTT. Its translation: CASSLGLTGSTEAFF.

This clonotype was seen more than once but under ten times. The chain is built from TRBV15 and TRBJ2-2; D may be TRBD1 (5 bases). CDR3 length equals 15 residues. V was cut by 2 bases and J by 1 base, with 8 bases left in between. Germline lookup yields CDR1 LNHNV and CDR2 YYDKDF (reference sequence). As DNA, the CDR3 is TGTGCCACCAGCAGACGCGGACAGAACACCGGGGAGCTGTTTTTT. Its translation: CATSRRGQNTGELFF.

In its sample, this clonotype was seen once. The DNA of the CDR3 is TGCAGTGCTAGAGACCCTCAGGGTGGCAACTATGGCTACACCTTC. Translating gives CSARDPQGGNYGYTF. This chain uses TRBV20-1 with TRBJ1-2, with a possible D match to TRBD1 (5 bases). CDR3 length: 15 residues. CDR1 is DFQATT and CDR2 is SNEGSKA in the germline V gene (reference sequence). Trimming stripped 0 bases from V and 2 bases from J, with 13 bases between.

This clonotype occurred many times. This chain joins TRBV2 and TRBJ2-3; 14 bases agree with TRBD2. CDR1 and CDR2 (germline): SNHLY, FYNNEI. V lost 6 bases to trimming and J lost 2 bases; unmatched junction nucleotides: 7. This CDR3 has 17 residues. CDR3 coding DNA: TGTGCCAGCAGGACTAGCGGGAGGGGGCCCCCCACAGATACGCAGTATTTT. Its translation is CASRTSGRGPPTDTQYF. Full variable domain (outside the CDR3, taken from reference TRBV2 and TRBJ2-3): EPEVTQTPSHQVTQMGQEVILRCVPISNHLYFYWYRQILGQKVEFLVSFYNNEISEKSEIFDDQFSVERPDGSNFTLKIRSTKLEDSAMYFCASRTSGRGPPTDTQYFGPGTRLTVL.

This clonotype was seen more than once but under ten times. V and J are TRBV2 and TRBJ1-6, with D possibly TRBD1 on 6 matching bases. Germline-derived CDR1 and CDR2 are SNHLY and FYNNEI. The CDR3 contains 14 residues. V lost 9 bases and J lost 4, with 13 bases in between. The DNA of the CDR3 is TGTGCCAGTCTTAGGGACACTTATAATTCACCCCTCCACTTT. This gives the protein CASLRDTYNSPLHF.